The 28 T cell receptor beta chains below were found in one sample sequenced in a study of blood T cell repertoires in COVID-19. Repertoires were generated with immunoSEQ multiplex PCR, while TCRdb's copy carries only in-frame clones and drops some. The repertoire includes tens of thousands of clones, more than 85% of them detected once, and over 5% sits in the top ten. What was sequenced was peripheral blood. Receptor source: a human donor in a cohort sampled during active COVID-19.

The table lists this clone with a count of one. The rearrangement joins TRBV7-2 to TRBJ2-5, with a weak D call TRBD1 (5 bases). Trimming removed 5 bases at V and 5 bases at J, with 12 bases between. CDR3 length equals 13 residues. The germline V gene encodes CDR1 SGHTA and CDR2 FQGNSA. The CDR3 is CASSPRVRETQYF. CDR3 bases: TGTGCCAGCAGCCCCAGGGTTAGGGAGACCCAGTACTTC.

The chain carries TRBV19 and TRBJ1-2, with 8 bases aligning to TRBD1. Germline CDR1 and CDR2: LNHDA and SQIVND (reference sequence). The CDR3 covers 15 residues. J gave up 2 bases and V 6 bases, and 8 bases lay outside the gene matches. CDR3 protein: CASSSGTGLNYGYTF. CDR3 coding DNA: TGTGCCAGTAGCTCCGGGACAGGACTAAACTATGGCTACACCTTC.

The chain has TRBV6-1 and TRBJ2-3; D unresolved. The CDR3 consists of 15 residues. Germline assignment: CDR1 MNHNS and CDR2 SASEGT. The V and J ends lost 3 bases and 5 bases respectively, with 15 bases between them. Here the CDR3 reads CASSEIHPQVDTQYF. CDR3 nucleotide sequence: TGTGCCAGCAGTGAGATACACCCGCAAGTAGATACGCAGTATTTT.

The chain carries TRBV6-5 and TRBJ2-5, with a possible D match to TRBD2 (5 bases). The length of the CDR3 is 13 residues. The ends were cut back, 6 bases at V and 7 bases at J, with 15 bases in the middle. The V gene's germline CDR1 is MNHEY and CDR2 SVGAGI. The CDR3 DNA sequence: TGTGCCAGCAGATCACTAGGGATCGTGACCCAGTACTTC. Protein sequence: CASRSLGIVTQYF.

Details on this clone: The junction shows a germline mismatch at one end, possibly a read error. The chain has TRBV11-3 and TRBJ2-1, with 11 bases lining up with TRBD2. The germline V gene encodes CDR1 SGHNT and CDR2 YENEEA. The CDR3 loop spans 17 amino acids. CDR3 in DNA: TGTGCCAGCAGCCCATTCACTAGCGGGGGATCCTCCAATGAGCAGTTCTTC. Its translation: CASSPFTSGGSSNEQFF.

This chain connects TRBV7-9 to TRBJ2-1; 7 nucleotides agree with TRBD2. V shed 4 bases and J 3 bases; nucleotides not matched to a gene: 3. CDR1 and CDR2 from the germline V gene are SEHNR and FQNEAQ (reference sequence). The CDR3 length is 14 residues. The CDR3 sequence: CASSSSGNYNEQFF. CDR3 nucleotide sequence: TGTGCCAGCAGCTCGAGCGGGAACTACAATGAGCAGTTCTTC.

Here the CDR3 reads CSVGSRGVLEQYF. The DNA for the CDR3 is TGCAGCGTTGGTTCCAGGGGTGTCCTCGAGCAGTACTTC. The V and J genes are TRBV29-1 and TRBJ2-7; D possibly corresponds to TRBD1 (6 bases). CDR1 SQVTM and CDR2 ANQGSEA come from the germline V gene. This CDR3 is built from 13 residues. Trimming stripped 4 bases from V and 6 bases from J, with 16 bases between.

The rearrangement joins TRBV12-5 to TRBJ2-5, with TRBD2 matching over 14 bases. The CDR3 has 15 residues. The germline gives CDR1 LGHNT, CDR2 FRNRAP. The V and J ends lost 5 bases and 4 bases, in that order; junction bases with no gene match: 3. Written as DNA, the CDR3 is TGTGCTAGTGGTATGGGGACTAGCGGGAGAGAGACCCAGTACTTC. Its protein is CASGMGTSGRETQYF.

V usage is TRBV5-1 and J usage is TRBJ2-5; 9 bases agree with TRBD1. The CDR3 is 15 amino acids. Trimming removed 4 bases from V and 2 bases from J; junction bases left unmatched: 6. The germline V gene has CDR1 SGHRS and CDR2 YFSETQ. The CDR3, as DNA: TGCGCCAGCAGCATCACAGGGGGCCCACAAGAGACCCAGTACTTC. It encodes CASSITGGPQETQYF.

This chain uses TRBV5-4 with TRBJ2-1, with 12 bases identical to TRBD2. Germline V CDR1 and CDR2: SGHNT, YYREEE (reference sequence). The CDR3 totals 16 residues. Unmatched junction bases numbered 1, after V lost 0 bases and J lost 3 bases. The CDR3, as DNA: TGTGCCAGCAGCTTGGTACTAGCGGGAGGCTACAATGAGCAGTTCTTC. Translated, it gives CASSLVLAGGYNEQFF.

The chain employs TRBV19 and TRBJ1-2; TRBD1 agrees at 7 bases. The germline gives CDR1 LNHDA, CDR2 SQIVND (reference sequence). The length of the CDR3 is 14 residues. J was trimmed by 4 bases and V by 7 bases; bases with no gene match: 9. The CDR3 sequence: CASTPGQFSYGYTF. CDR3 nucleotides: TGTGCCAGTACCCCGGGACAGTTTTCCTATGGCTACACCTTC.

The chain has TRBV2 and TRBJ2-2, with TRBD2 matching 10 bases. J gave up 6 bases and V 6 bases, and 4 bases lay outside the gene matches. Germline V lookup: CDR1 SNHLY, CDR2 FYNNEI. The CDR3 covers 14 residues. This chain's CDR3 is CASRSSGGAGELFF. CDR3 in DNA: TGTGCCAGCAGATCTAGCGGGGGTGCCGGGGAGCTGTTTTTT.

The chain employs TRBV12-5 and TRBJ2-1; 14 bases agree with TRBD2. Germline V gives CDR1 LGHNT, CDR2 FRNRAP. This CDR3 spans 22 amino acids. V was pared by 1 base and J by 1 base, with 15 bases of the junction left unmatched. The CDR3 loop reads CASGLAPNAGTSGSLSYNEQFF. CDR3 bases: TGTGCTAGTGGTTTGGCCCCAAACGCCGGGACTAGCGGGAGTTTATCCTACAATGAGCAGTTCTTC.

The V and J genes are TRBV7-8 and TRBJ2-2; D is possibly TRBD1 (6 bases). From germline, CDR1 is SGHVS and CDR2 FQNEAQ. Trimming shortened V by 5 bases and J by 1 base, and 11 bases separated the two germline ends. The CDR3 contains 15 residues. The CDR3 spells CASSNQGKNTGELFF. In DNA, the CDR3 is TGTGCCAGCAGCAACCAGGGGAAGAACACCGGGGAGCTGTTTTTT.

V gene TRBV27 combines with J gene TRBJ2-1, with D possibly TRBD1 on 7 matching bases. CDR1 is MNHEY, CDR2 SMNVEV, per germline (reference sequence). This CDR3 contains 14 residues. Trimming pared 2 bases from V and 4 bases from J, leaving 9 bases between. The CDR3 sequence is CASSLPGGYNEQFF. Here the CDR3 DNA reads TGTGCCAGCAGTTTACCAGGGGGGTACAATGAGCAGTTCTTC.

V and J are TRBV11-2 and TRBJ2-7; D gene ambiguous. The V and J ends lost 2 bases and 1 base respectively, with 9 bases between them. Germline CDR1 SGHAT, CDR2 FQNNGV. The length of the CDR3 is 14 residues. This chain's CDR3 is CASSLTPHSYEQYF. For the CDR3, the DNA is TGTGCCAGCAGCTTAACTCCCCATTCCTACGAGCAGTACTTC.

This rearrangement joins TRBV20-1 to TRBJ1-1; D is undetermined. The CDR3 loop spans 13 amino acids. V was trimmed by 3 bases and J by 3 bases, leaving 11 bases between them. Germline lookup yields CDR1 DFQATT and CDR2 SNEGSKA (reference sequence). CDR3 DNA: TGCAGTGCTAGTCTCGGGAGGGACACTGAAGCTTTCTTT. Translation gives CSASLGRDTEAFF.

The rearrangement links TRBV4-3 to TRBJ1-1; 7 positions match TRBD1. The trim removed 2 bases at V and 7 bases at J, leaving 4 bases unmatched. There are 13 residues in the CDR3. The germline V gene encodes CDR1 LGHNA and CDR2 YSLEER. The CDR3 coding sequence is TGCGCCAGCAGCCAATATCAGGGGGGTGAAGCTTTCTTT. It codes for CASSQYQGGEAFF.

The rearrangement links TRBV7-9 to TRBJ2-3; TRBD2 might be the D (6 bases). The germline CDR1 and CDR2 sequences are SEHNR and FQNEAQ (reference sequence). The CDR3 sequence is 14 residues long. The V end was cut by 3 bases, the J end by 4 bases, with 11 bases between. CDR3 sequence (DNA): TGTGCCAGCAGCTTGGGGACTTCCCCAGATACGCAGTATTTT. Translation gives CASSLGTSPDTQYF.

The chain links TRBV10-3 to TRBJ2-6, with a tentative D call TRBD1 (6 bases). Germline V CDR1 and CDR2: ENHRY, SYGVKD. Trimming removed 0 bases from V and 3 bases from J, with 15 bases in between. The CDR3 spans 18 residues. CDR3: CAISESVTGPGGANVLTF. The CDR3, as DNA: TGTGCCATCAGTGAGTCGGTTACAGGGCCTGGTGGGGCCAACGTCCTGACTTTC.

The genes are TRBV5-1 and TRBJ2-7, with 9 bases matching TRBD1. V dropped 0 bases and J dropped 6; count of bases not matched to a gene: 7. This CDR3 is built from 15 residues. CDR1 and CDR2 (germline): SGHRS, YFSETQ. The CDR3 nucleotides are TGCGCCAGCAGCTTGGCCGTAGGGGACAGGGCCGAGCAGTACTTC. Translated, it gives CASSLAVGDRAEQYF.

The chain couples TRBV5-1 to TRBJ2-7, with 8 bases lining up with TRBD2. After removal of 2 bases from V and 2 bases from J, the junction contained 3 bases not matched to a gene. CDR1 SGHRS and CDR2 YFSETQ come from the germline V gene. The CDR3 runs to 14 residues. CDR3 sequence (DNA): TGCGCCAGCAGCTTTGGTAGCGGGGCCTACGAGCAGTACTTC. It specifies CASSFGSGAYEQYF. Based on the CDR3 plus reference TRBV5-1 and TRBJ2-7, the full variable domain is KAGVTQTPRYLIKTRGQQVTLSCSPISGHRSVSWYQQTPGQGLQFLFEYFSETQRNKGNFPGRFSGRQFSNSRSEMNVSTLELGDSALYLCASSFGSGAYEQYFGPGTRLTVT.

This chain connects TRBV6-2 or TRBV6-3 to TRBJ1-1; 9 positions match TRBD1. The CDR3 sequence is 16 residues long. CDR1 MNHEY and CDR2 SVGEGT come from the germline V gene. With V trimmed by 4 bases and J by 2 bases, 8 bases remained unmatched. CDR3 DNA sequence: TGTGCCAGCAGTTTGACCGGACAGGGGATTAACACTGAAGCTTTCTTT. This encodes CASSLTGQGINTEAFF.

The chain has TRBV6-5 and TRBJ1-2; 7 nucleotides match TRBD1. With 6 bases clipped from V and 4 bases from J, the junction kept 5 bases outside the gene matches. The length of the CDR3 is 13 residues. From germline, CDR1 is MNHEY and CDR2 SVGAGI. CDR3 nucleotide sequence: TGTGCCAGCAGAGCTACAGGGGCCTATGGCTACACCTTC. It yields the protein CASRATGAYGYTF.

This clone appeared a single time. The DNA of the CDR3 is TGTGCCAGTAGTATGCCCGGACAGCCCTACAATGAGCAGTTCTTC. As protein: CASSMPGQPYNEQFF. The rearrangement uses TRBV19 and TRBJ2-1; D is possibly TRBD1 (6 bases). V gave up 3 bases and J gave up 2 bases, with 11 bases separating them. Germline loops: CDR1 LNHDA, CDR2 SQIVND (reference sequence). The CDR3 is 15 residues long.

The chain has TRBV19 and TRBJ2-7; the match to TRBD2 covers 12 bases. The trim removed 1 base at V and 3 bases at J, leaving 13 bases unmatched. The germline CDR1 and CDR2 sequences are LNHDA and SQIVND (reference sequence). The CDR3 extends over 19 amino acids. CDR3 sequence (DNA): TGTGCCAGTAGTATAGGAAGGGCTAGCGGGAGGGCTACTGGCTACGAGCAGTACTTC. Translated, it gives CASSIGRASGRATGYEQYF.

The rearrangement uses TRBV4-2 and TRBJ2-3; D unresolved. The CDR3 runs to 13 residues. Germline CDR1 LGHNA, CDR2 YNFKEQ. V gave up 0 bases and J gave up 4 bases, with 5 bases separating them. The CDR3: CASSQDQSDTQYF. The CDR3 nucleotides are TGTGCCAGCAGCCAAGATCAATCAGATACGCAGTATTTT.

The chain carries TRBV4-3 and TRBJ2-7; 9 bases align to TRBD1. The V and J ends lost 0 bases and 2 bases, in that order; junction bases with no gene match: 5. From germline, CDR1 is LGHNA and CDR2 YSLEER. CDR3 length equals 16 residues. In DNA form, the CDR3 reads TGCGCCAGCAGCCAAGAAGGGACAGGGAATGCCTACGAGCAGTACTTC. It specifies CASSQEGTGNAYEQYF.